This T cell receptor beta chain was sequenced for a study of T cell changes during pregnancy in multiple sclerosis. Using immunoSEQ multiplex PCR, the repertoire was profiled, and TCRdb retains in-frame clones only, with some absent. Here the sample spans under 80,000 clones, about 90% being singletons. The germline V gene has CDR1 MDHEN and CDR2 SYDVKM. V was clipped by 10 bases and J by 1 base; unmatched bases: 9. This CDR3 is 16 amino acids long. The starting material was CD4+ T cells from peripheral blood mononuclear cells, obtained in the second trimester of pregnancy. The source of this sequence is a female donor with multiple sclerosis, enrolled in a pregnancy study. This rearrangement joins TRBV28 to TRBJ2-6, with TRBD1 matching 8 bases. CDR3 bases: TGTGCCACCAAAGCAGGGGGCGTGTCTGGGGCCAACGTCCTGACTTTC. Translation gives CATKAGGVSGANVLTF.